The 22 T cell receptor beta chains below were found in one sample sequenced in a study of blood T cell repertoires in COVID-19. Using immunoSEQ multiplex PCR, the repertoire was profiled, and TCRdb retains in-frame clones only, with some absent. The sample lists 160,000 or so clones; roughly 90% were seen once. The specimen was peripheral blood. These receptors were obtained from a man in his fifties or sixties with acute or convalescent COVID-19.

The chain combines TRBV6-5 with TRBJ1-2, with D unresolved. Trimming cost V 5 bases and J 3 bases, with 10 bases left between them. The germline V gene encodes CDR1 MNHEY and CDR2 SVGAGI. There are 13 residues in the CDR3. CDR3: CASSNSRDYGYTF. CDR3 bases: TGTGCCAGCAGTAATTCACGAGACTATGGCTACACCTTC.

The chain has TRBV2 and TRBJ2-1; 16 bases line up with TRBD2. Germline-derived CDR1 and CDR2 are SNHLY and FYNNEI. With V trimmed by 6 bases and J by 6 bases, 8 bases remained unmatched. The CDR3 spans 17 residues. CDR3 residues: CASRRGLAGGPVNEQFF. The CDR3, as DNA: TGTGCCAGCAGAAGGGGACTAGCGGGGGGGCCTGTCAATGAGCAGTTCTTC. Based on the CDR3 plus reference TRBV2 and TRBJ2-1, the full variable domain is EPEVTQTPSHQVTQMGQEVILRCVPISNHLYFYWYRQILGQKVEFLVSFYNNEISEKSEIFDDQFSVERPDGSNFTLKIRSTKLEDSAMYFCASRRGLAGGPVNEQFFGPGTRLTVL.

This rearrangement joins TRBV3-1 (or the pseudogene TRBV3-2) to TRBJ2-3, with unresolved D. The V gene lost 0 bases and the J gene lost 8 bases, with 15 bases spanning the gap. The V gene's germline CDR1 is LGHDT and CDR2 YNNKEL (reference sequence). The CDR3 contains 15 residues. In nucleotides, the CDR3 is TGTGCCAGCAGCCAAGACCACGGTCCGTCTCTTACGCAGTATTTT. Translated, it gives CASSQDHGPSLTQYF.

The rearrangement joins TRBV19 to TRBJ1-2, with TRBD1 as a possible D gene (6 bases). V lost 5 bases to trimming and J lost 0 bases, with 13 bases between them. Germline-derived CDR1 and CDR2 are LNHDA and SQIVND (reference sequence). The CDR3 spans 15 residues. The CDR3 DNA reads TGTGCCAGTAGTCCAACCGGGACATCTAACTATGGCTACACCTTC. Its translation is CASSPTGTSNYGYTF. Full variable domain (outside the CDR3, taken from reference TRBV19 and TRBJ1-2): DGGITQSPKYLFRKEGQNVTLSCEQNLNHDAMYWYRQDPGQGLRLIYYSQIVNDFQKGDIAEGYSVSREKKESFPLTVTSAQKNPTAFYLCASSPTGTSNYGYTFGSGTRLTVV.

The chain joins TRBV2 to TRBJ1-2; 8 bases are a match to TRBD1. The CDR3 covers 14 residues. Trimming removed 8 bases from V and 3 bases from J; junction bases left unmatched: 8. The V gene's germline CDR1 is SNHLY and CDR2 FYNNEI. The CDR3 reads CASLPGGGDYGYTF. In DNA form, the CDR3 reads TGTGCCAGCCTACCAGGGGGCGGAGACTATGGCTACACCTTC.

CDR3 nucleotide sequence: TGTGCCACCAGCCCGGCAGGGATCGACTATGGCTACACCTTC. It is translated as CATSPAGIDYGYTF. The V call is TRBV15, the J call TRBJ1-2; D perhaps matches TRBD1 (5 bases). Trimming took 5 bases from V and 3 from J, leaving 13 bases between them. CDR1 is LNHNV and CDR2 is YYDKDF in the germline V gene (reference sequence). The CDR3 runs 14 residues.

This clone was observed a single time. This chain's CDR3 is CSVESSGNTIYF. CDR3 DNA: TGCAGCGTTGAGAGCTCTGGAAACACCATATATTTT. V usage is TRBV29-1 and J usage is TRBJ1-3; D is unclear. Germline values: CDR1 SQVTM, CDR2 ANQGSEA. There are 12 residues in the CDR3. Between the trimmed V and J ends, which lost 3 bases and 0 bases, there was a span of 3 bases.

The chain has TRBV30 and TRBJ1-5; 11 bases are a match to TRBD1. V lost 1 base, J lost 4 bases, and 3 bases stayed unmatched. The germline V gene encodes CDR1 GTSNPN and CDR2 SVGIG (reference sequence). The CDR3 consists of 15 residues. CDR3: CAWSAGTGGNQPQHF. DNA for the CDR3: TGTGCCTGGAGTGCCGGGACAGGGGGTAATCAGCCCCAGCATTTT.

For this clone: One end of the junction is discordant with germline, which a read error may explain. V gene TRBV30 combines with J gene TRBJ2-1; D is possibly TRBD1 (5 bases). The CDR3 has 13 residues. The germline gives CDR1 GTSNPN, CDR2 SVGIG (reference sequence). CDR3 DNA sequence: TGTGCCTGGAGTGTCTCAGGGTACAGTGAGCAGTTCTTC. Translation: CAWSVSGYSEQFF. Full variable domain (rest looked up from reference TRBV30 and TRBJ2-1): SQTIHQWPATLVQPVGSPLSLECTVEGTSNPNLYWYRQAAGRGLQLLFYSVGIGQISSEVPQNLSASRPQDRQFILSSKKLLLSDSGFYLCAWSVSGYSEQFFGPGTRLTVL.

This chain links TRBV7-3 with TRBJ2-7, with D perhaps TRBD1 (6 bases). CDR3 length equals 12 residues. Germline loops: CDR1 SGHTA, CDR2 FQGTGA. V lost 10 bases and J 2 bases, leaving 12 bases between the germline ends. The CDR3, as DNA: TGTGCCAATGGGGACAACCCCTACGAGCAGTACTTC. This translates into CANGDNPYEQYF.

This chain joins TRBV2 and TRBJ1-1, with TRBD1 as a possible D gene (5 bases). CDR1 and CDR2 (germline): SNHLY, FYNNEI. This CDR3 has 13 residues. V lost 3 bases to trimming and J lost 5 bases, with 10 bases between them. The CDR3 sequence is CASSDVGGTEAFF. DNA of the CDR3: TGTGCCAGCAGTGACGTGGGGGGGACTGAAGCTTTCTTT. The variable domain in full, with the rest retrieved from reference TRBV2 and TRBJ1-1, is EPEVTQTPSHQVTQMGQEVILRCVPISNHLYFYWYRQILGQKVEFLVSFYNNEISEKSEIFDDQFSVERPDGSNFTLKIRSTKLEDSAMYFCASSDVGGTEAFFGQGTRLTVV.

This rearrangement joins TRBV3-1 (or the pseudogene TRBV3-2) to TRBJ2-3; 7 bases map to TRBD1. Germline lookup yields CDR1 LGHDT and CDR2 YNNKEL (reference sequence). This CDR3 is built from 17 residues. V was clipped by 6 bases and J by 0 bases; unmatched bases: 12. The CDR3 protein is CASRRQGSTFSTDTQYF. CDR3 DNA: TGTGCCAGCAGGCGACAGGGAAGTACTTTCAGCACAGATACGCAGTATTTT.

This clone was seen only once. The genes are TRBV13 and TRBJ2-3, with a tentative D call TRBD2 (6 bases). The ends were cut back, 3 bases at V and 0 bases at J, with 10 bases in the middle. The germline V gene has CDR1 PRHDT and CDR2 FYEKMQ (reference sequence). This CDR3 region has 15 residues. The chain's CDR3 is CASSLAGTSTDTQYF. The CDR3 region has the DNA TGTGCCAGCAGCTTGGCGGGGACTAGCACAGATACGCAGTATTTT.

The chain uses TRBV2 and TRBJ1-3; D unclear. V was cut by 2 bases and J by 0 bases, with 8 bases left in between. The CDR3 totals 15 residues. Per the germline V gene, CDR1 is SNHLY and CDR2 is FYNNEI. As DNA, the CDR3 is TGTGCCAGCAGTGAACAGGTATACTCTGGAAACACCATATATTTT. Protein product: CASSEQVYSGNTIYF.

This chain joins TRBV7-6 and TRBJ1-2; D perhaps matches TRBD1 (5 bases). Germline V gene lookup returns CDR1 SGHVS and CDR2 FNYEAQ. Trimming pared 5 bases from V and 8 bases from J, leaving 15 bases between. This CDR3 comprises 13 residues. The CDR3 region has the DNA TGTGCCAGCAGCCCGAACGGAAGGGGCGGCTACACCTTC. This sequence encodes CASSPNGRGGYTF.

This clone was found a few times. The V gene is TRBV4-1, the J gene TRBJ2-7; 10 bases map to TRBD1. The CDR3 spans 16 residues. The germline V gene encodes CDR1 MGHRA and CDR2 YSYEKL. Losses at the gene ends were 1 base for V and 3 bases for J; bases not matched to a gene: 6. CDR3 nucleotide sequence: TGCGCCAGCAGCCAAGCCGGGACAGGGGAACTCTACGAGCAGTACTTC. Its translation: CASSQAGTGELYEQYF.

This clone was counted once. The CDR3 DNA sequence: TGTGCCACCAGTAAGCCGGACAGGGTCGTATACGAGCAGTACTTC. It yields the protein CATSKPDRVVYEQYF. The gene calls are TRBV24-1 and TRBJ2-7; 8 bases map to TRBD1. V shed 6 bases and J 4 bases; nucleotides not matched to a gene: 10. Per germline, CDR1 KGHDR and CDR2 SFDVKD. The length of the CDR3 is 15 residues.

The J gene is TRBJ2-1, the V gene TRBV2; 9 bases agree with TRBD1. The V gene's germline CDR1 is SNHLY and CDR2 FYNNEI. The CDR3 consists of 16 residues. The junction had 5 bases not matched to a gene; V was cut back by 4 bases and J by 1 base. The CDR3 region has the DNA TGTGCCAGCAGTGGGGGCGACAGGGGGTCCTACAATGAGCAGTTCTTC. This gives the protein CASSGGDRGSYNEQFF.

The chain employs TRBV6-6 and TRBJ1-1; D is undetermined. V gave up 5 bases and J gave up 9 bases, with 13 bases separating them. CDR3 size: 12 residues. Germline assignment: CDR1 MNHNY and CDR2 SVGAGI (reference sequence). As DNA, the CDR3 is TGTGCCAGCAGTCAGACCACGGGAAAAGCTTTCTTT. Translated, it gives CASSQTTGKAFF.

The sample holds one count of this clone. V is TRBV7-8 and J is TRBJ1-2; 9 positions match TRBD1. The CDR3 is 15 residues long. Germline V gene sequence: CDR1 SGHVS, CDR2 FQNEAQ. The junction had 8 bases not matched to a gene; V was cut back by 1 base and J by 8 bases. The CDR3 coding sequence is TGTGCCAGCAGCTTAGTTTTGGGACAGGGACACGGCTACACCTTC. This gives the protein CASSLVLGQGHGYTF.

This clone appeared a single time. The chain employs TRBV19 and TRBJ2-7, with TRBD1 matching over 8 bases. This CDR3 comprises 15 residues. Germline V gives CDR1 LNHDA, CDR2 SQIVND (reference sequence). After removal of 5 bases from V and 7 bases from J, the junction contained 13 bases not matched to a gene. CDR3 loop: CASSDAGQGSGEQYF. CDR3 bases: TGTGCCAGTAGTGACGCCGGACAGGGTTCAGGGGAGCAGTACTTC.

The chain combines TRBV19 with TRBJ1-5; D is possibly TRBD1 (5 bases). Germline lookup yields CDR1 LNHDA and CDR2 SQIVND (reference sequence). This CDR3 has 13 residues. Trimming stripped 7 bases from V and 7 bases from J, with 14 bases between. The CDR3 loop is CASTGGGGQPQHF. CDR3 bases: TGTGCCAGTACTGGGGGAGGCGGCCAGCCCCAGCATTTT. The complete variable domain, with remaining parts taken from reference TRBV19 and TRBJ1-5, reads DGGITQSPKYLFRKEGQNVTLSCEQNLNHDAMYWYRQDPGQGLRLIYYSQIVNDFQKGDIAEGYSVSREKKESFPLTVTSAQKNPTAFYLCASTGGGGQPQHFGDGTRLSIL.